In its sample, the clone carrying this T cell receptor (beta chain) was seen once. This sample stems from a study of long-term antiretroviral therapy in people with HIV. With survey level as its setting, the immunoSEQ assay was v3.0. Here immunoSEQ multiplex PCR was the method, and the copy in TCRdb shows in-frame clones only, minus some. The table records about 19,000 clones, 87% of them present only once. Germline V lookup: CDR1 SGHNT, CDR2 YENEEA. V dropped 4 bases and J dropped 3; count of bases not matched to a gene: 10. The CDR3 length is 18 residues. V gene TRBV11-3 combines with J gene TRBJ2-2, with 11 bases identical to TRBD1. The clonotype originates from a man between 18 and 29 years old with HIV. This specimen consisted of unsorted PBMCs, obtained 2.1 years after starting antiretroviral therapy. CDR3 DNA sequence: TGTGCCAGCAGCTCAATTGGATGGGGACAGGGGGACACCGGGGAGCTGTTTTTT. This codes for CASSSIGWGQGDTGELFF.